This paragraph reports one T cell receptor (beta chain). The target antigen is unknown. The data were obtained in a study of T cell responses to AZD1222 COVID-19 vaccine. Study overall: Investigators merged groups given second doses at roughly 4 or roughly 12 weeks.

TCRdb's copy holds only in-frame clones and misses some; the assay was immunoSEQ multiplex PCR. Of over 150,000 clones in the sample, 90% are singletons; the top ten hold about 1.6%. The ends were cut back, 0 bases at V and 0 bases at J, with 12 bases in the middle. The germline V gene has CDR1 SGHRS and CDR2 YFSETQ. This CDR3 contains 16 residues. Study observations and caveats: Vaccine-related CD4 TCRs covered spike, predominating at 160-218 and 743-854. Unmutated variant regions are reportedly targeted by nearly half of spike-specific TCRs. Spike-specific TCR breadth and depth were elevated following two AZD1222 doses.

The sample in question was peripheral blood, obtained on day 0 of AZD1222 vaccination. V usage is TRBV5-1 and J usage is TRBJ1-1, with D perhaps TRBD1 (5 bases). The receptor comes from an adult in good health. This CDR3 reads CASSLGTGPLNTEAFF. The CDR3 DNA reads TGCGCCAGCAGCTTGGGTACAGGCCCATTGAACACTGAAGCTTTCTTT. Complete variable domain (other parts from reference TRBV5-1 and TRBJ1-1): KAGVTQTPRYLIKTRGQQVTLSCSPISGHRSVSWYQQTPGQGLQFLFEYFSETQRNKGNFPGRFSGRQFSNSRSEMNVSTLELGDSALYLCASSLGTGPLNTEAFFGQGTRLTVV.